One T cell receptor (beta chain) is described in this entry. What this receptor recognizes is not known. Per-nucleotide qualities are absent, and no much larger clonotype sits a single base away. The library was made by the immunoSEQ multiplex PCR assay. In the authors' own workflow: To diagnose cytomegalovirus status from the catalog of TCR beta chain sequences, a statistical classification framework was built. The immuneACCESS repertoire file appears here via TCRdb, limited to in-frame rearrangements. These files lack a portion of the clones; in checked studies, under half of the deficit traces to unresolved V genes, and the cause of the others is not known. V and J calls and clone size are those listed in that table; D and trimming were worked out from the DNA. A total of about 58,000 clones appear in this sample, about nine tenths of them only once. The ten most abundant clones make up 0.8% to 1.2% of the sample.

Separate from the approximately 670-subject first cohort, the validation cohort of 90 to 150 subjects was the group to which the donors belonged. Its CDR3 holds 14 amino acids, cysteine through phenylalanine. Only the CDR3 region is kept as DNA, spanning 42 bases read in frame from base 1. The germline V gene yields KGHSH for CDR1 and LQKENI for CDR2. At the junction V is shortened by 1 base and J by 1 base, with 8 bases in between. This sample stems from a study of cytomegalovirus exposure and HLA in healthy donors (dated by TCRdb to the late 2010s). Study-level background: The 500 to 800 repertoires of the first cohort and the roughly 120 validation repertoires were produced on the same platform, according to a later analysis. The study combined high-throughput TCR immunosequencing, statistical association of individual TCRs with disease status, and machine learning to predict cytomegalovirus infection status. A separate validation cohort of roughly 130 different subjects was used in addition to the roughly 670-subject first cohort. The aim of the study was to test whether cataloging public T cell receptors could identify signatures of past pathogen exposure.

What the work shows at the level of the full study, not this receptor alone: A later analysis had no HLA typing for the validation cohort, so co-occurrence there was scored across all 130 or so repertoires. Three of the identified cytomegalovirus-associated TCR beta chains were confirmed in vitro to be specific for cytomegalovirus antigens. Subsequent analysis determined that TCRs grouped into clusters in the first cohort also showed a tendency toward co-occurrence across the roughly 130 validation repertoires, and roughly 95% of cluster scores exceeded 0. Cytomegalovirus status was reported to be diagnosed by the classifier with high specificity and sensitivity in both the original and validation cohorts. The study listed 150 to 200 TCR beta chains as associated with cytomegalovirus. While some public TCRs were present in many individuals, most TCR sequences turned up only very rarely across donors. It was suggested by the authors that the approach could potentially be generalized to other disease states and immunological phenotypes.

What was sequenced was PBMCs. This sequence was found in a man between 18 and 35 years old in good health and CMV-seronegative. Here the chain combines TRBV18 and TRBJ2-7; the D gene identity is not certain. The CDR3 amino acid sequence is: CASSPRSVSYEQYF. The DNA sequence is as follows: TGTGCCAGCTCACCACGCAGCGTATCCTACGAGCAGTACTTC.